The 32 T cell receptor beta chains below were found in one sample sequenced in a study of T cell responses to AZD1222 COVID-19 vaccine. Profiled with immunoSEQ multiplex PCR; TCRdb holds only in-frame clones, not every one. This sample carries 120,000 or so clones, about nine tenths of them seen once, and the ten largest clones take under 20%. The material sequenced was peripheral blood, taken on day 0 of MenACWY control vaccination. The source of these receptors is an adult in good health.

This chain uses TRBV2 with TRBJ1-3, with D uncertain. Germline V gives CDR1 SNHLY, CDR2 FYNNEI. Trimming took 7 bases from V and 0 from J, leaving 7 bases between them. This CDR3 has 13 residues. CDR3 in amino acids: CASIRGSGNTIYF. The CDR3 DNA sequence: TGTGCCAGCATACGAGGCTCTGGAAACACCATATATTTT. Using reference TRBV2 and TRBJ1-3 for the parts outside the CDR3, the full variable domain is EPEVTQTPSHQVTQMGQEVILRCVPISNHLYFYWYRQILGQKVEFLVSFYNNEISEKSEIFDDQFSVERPDGSNFTLKIRSTKLEDSAMYFCASIRGSGNTIYFGEGSWLTVV.

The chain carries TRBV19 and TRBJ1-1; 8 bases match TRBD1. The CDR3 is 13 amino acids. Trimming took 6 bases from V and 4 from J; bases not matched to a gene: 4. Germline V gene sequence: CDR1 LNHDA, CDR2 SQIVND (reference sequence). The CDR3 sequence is CASRKTGGTEAFF. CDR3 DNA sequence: TGTGCCAGTAGGAAAACAGGGGGCACTGAAGCTTTCTTT.

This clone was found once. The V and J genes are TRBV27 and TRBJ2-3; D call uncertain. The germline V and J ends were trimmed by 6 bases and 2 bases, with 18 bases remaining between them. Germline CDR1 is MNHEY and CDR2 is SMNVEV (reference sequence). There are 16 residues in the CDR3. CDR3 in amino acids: CASRPSGLRPTDTQYF. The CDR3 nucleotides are TGTGCCAGCAGACCATCGGGTCTAAGACCCACAGATACGCAGTATTTT.

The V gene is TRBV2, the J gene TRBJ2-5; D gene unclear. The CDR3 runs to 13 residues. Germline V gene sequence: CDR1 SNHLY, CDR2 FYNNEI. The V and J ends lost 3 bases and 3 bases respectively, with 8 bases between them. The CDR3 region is CASSDDLKETQYF. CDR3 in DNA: TGTGCCAGCAGTGATGACTTGAAAGAGACCCAGTACTTC.

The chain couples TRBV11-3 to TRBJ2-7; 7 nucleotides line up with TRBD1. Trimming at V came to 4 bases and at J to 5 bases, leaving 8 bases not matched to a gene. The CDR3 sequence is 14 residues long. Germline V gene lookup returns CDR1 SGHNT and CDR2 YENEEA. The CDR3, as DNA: TGTGCCAGCAGCTCGTTCCAGACAGGGAACGAGCAGTACTTC. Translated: CASSSFQTGNEQYF.

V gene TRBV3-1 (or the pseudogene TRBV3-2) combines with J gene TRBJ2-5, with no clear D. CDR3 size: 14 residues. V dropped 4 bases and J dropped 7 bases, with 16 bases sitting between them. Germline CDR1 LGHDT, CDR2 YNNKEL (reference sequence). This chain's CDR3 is CASSLGSGKRTQYF. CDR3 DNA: TGTGCCAGCAGCCTCGGCTCGGGCAAGAGGACCCAGTACTTC.

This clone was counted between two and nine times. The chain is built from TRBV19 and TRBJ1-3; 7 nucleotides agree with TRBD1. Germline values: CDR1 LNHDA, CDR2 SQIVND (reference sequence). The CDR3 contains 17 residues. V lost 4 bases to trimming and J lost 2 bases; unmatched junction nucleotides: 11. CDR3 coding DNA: TGTGCCAGTAGTAAGACCCCACAGGGGATGACTGGAAACACCATATATTTT. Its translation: CASSKTPQGMTGNTIYF.

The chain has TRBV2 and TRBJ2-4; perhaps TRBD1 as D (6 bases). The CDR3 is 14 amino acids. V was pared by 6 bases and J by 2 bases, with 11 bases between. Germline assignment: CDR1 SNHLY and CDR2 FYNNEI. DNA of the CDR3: TGTGCCAGCAGAAGGACAGAAACCAAAAACATTCAGTACTTC. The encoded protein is CASRRTETKNIQYF.

The CDR3 DNA follows: TGTGCCAGCAGTTGGGGGACAGGGGGCGCAAACACTGAAGCTTTCTTT. It specifies CASSWGTGGANTEAFF. The rearrangement uses TRBV6-6 and TRBJ1-1; TRBD1 aligns across 12 bases. In germline, CDR1 is MNHNY, CDR2 SVGAGI (reference sequence). The CDR3 extends over 16 amino acids. V lost 4 bases and J lost 2; bases outside the gene matches: 5.

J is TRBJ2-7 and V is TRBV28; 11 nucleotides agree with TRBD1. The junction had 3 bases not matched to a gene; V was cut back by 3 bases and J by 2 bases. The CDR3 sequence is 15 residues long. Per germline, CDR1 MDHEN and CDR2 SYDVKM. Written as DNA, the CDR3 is TGTGCCAGCAGTTTCCCGGGACAGGGGGCCTACGAGCAGTACTTC. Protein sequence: CASSFPGQGAYEQYF.

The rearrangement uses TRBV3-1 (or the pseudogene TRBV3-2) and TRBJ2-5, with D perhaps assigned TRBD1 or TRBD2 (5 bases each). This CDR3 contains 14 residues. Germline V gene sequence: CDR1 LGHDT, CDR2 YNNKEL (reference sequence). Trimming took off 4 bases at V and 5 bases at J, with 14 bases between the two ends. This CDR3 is CASSPAMGTETQYF. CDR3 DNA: TGTGCCAGCAGCCCTGCGATGGGGACGGAGACCCAGTACTTC.

CDR3 sequence reads: CASRKGVTEAFF. In nucleotides, the CDR3 is TGTGCCAGCAGGAAAGGGGTCACTGAAGCTTTCTTT. The chain joins TRBV6-5 to TRBJ1-1; a possible D gene is TRBD1 (5 bases). Trimming cost V 6 bases and J 4 bases, with 9 bases left between them. This CDR3 is 12 amino acids long. Germline CDR1 and CDR2: MNHEY and SVGAGI.

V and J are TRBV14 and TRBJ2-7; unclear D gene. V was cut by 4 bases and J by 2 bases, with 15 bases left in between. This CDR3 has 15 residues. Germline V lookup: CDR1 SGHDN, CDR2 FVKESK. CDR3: CASSPGRFGAYEQYF. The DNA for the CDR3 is TGTGCCAGCAGCCCCGGACGATTTGGGGCCTACGAGCAGTACTTC.

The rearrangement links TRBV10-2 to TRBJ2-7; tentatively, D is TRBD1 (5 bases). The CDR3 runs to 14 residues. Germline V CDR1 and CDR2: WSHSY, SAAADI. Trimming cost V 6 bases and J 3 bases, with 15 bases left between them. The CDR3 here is CASSRLRGGYEQYF. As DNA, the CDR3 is TGCGCCAGCAGCCGCCTTAGGGGTGGCTACGAGCAGTACTTC.

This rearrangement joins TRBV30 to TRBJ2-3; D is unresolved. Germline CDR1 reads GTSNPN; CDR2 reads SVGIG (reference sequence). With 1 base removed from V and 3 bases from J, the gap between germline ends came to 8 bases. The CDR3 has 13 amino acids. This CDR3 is CAWSGLRTDTQYF. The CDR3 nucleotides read TGTGCCTGGAGTGGGCTTCGGACAGATACGCAGTATTTT.

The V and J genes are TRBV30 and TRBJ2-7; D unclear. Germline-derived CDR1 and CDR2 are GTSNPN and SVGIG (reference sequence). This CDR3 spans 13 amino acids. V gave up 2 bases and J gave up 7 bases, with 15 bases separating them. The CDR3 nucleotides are TGTGCCTGGAGTCGCCAGCGAGCGAGTGAGCAGTACTTC. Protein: CAWSRQRASEQYF.

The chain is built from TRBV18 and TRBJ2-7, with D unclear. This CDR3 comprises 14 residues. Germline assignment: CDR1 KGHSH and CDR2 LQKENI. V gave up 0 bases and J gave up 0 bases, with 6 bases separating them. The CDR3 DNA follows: TGTGCCAGCTCACCACCCGAGAACTCCTACGAGCAGTACTTC. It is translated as CASSPPENSYEQYF.

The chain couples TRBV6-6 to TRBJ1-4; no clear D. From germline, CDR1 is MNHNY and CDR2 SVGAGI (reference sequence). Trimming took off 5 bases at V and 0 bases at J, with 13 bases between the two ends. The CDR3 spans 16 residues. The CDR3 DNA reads TGTGCCAGCAGTGTCCAGGAACCAGCAACTAATGAAAAACTGTTTTTT. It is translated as CASSVQEPATNEKLFF.

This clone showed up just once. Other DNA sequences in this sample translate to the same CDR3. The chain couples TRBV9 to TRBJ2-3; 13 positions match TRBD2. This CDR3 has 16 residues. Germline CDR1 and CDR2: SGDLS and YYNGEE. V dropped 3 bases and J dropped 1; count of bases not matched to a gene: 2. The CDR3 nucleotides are TGTGCCAGCAGCGCCGGACTAGCGGGAGGCACAGATACGCAGTATTTT. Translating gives CASSAGLAGGTDTQYF.

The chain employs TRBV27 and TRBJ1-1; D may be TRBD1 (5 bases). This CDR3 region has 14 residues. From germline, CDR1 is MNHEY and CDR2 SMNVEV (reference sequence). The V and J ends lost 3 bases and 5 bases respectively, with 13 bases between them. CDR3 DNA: TGTGCCAGCAGTTTCCGATCAGGGTTTACTGAAGCTTTCTTT. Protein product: CASSFRSGFTEAFF.

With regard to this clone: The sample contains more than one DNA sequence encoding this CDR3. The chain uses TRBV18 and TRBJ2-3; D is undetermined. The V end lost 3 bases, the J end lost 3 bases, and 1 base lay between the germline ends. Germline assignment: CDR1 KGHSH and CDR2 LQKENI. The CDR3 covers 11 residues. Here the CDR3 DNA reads TGTGCCAGCTCACCTACAGATACGCAGTATTTT. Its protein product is CASSPTDTQYF.

The CDR3 bases are TGCGCCAGCAAACGACTCCCCACTAATGAAAAACTGTTTTTT. This encodes CASKRLPTNEKLFF. The chain carries TRBV4-1 and TRBJ1-4, with no clear D. This CDR3 has 14 residues. V lost 7 bases to trimming and J lost 2 bases, with 11 bases between them. In germline, CDR1 is MGHRA, CDR2 YSYEKL.

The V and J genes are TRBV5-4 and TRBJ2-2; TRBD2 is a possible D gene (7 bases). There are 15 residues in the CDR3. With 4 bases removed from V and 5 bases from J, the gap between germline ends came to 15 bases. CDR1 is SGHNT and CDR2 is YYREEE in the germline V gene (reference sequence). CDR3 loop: CASSPEGGRTGELFF. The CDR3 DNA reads TGTGCCAGCAGCCCAGAGGGGGGGCGAACCGGGGAGCTGTTTTTT.

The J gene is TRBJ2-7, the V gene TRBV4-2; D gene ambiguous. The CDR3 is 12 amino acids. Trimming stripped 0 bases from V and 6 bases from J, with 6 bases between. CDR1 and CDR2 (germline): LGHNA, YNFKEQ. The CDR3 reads CASSQDSPEQYF. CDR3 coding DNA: TGTGCCAGCAGCCAAGATAGCCCCGAGCAGTACTTC.

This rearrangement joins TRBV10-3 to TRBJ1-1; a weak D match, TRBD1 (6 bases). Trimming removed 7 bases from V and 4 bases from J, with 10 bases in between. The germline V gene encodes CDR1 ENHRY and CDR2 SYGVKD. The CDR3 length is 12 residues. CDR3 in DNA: TGTGCCATCACACAGGGAGGCACTGAAGCTTTCTTT. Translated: CAITQGGTEAFF.

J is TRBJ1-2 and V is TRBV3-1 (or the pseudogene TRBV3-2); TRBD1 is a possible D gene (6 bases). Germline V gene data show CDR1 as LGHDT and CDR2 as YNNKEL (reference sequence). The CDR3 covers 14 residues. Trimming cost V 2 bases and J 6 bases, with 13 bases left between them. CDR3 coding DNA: TGTGCCAGCAGCCAAAGTGGGGGGCTTAATGGCTACACCTTC. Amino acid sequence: CASSQSGGLNGYTF.

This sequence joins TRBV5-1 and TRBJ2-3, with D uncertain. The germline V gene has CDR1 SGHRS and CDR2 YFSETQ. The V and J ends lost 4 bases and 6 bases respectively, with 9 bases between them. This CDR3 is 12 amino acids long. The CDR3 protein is CASSRNYDTQYF. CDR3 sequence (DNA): TGCGCCAGCAGCCGGAATTATGATACGCAGTATTTT.

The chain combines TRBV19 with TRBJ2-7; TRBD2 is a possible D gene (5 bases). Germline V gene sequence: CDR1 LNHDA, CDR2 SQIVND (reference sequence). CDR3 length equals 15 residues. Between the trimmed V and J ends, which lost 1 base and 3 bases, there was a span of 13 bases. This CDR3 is CASSIGGTDYYEQYF. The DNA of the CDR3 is TGTGCCAGTAGTATAGGGGGAACAGACTACTACGAGCAGTACTTC.

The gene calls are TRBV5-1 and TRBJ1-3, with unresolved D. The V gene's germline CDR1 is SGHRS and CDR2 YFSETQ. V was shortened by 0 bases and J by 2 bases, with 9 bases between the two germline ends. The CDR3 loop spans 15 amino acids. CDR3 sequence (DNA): TGCGCCAGCAGCTTGGGAGGGAAGACTGGAAACACCATATATTTT. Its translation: CASSLGGKTGNTIYF.

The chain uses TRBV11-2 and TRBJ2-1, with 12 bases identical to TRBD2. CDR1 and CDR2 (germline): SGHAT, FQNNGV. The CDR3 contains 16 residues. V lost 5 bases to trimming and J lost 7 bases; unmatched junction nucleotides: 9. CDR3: CASSPRLAGAVNEQFF. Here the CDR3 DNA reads TGTGCCAGCAGCCCCCGACTAGCGGGAGCCGTTAATGAGCAGTTCTTC.

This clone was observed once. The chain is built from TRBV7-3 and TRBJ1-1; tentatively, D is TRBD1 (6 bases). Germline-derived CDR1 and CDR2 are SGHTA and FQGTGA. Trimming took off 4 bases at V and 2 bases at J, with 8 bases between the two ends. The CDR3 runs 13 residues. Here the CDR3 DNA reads TGTGCCAGCAGCTGGACAGATAACACTGAAGCTTTCTTT. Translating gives CASSWTDNTEAFF.

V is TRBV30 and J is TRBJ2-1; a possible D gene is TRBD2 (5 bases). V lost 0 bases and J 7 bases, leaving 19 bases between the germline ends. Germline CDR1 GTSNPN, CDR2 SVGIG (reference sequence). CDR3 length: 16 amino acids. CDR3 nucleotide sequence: TGTGCCTGGAGTGTAAGCCTCCGAGGGTCCCGGAATGAGCAGTTCTTC. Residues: CAWSVSLRGSRNEQFF.